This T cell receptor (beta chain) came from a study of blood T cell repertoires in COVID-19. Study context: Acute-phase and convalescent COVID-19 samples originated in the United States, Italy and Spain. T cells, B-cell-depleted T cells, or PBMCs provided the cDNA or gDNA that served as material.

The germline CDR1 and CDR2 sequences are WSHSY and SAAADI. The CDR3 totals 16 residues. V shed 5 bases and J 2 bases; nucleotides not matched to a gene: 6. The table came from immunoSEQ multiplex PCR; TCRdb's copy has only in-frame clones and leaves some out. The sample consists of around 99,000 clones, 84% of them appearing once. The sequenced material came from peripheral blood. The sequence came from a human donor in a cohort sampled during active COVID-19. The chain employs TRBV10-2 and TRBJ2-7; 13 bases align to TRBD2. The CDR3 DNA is TGCGCCAGCAGTCTTTTACTAGCGGGAGGGGCCTACGAGCAGTACTTC. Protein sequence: CASSLLLAGGAYEQYF.